This entry lists 18 T cell receptor beta chains sequenced from one sample in a study of cytomegalovirus exposure and HLA in healthy donors. 13 Jbeta primers and 60 Vbeta primers were used for the PCR. Produced via immunoSEQ multiplex PCR; TCRdb's table is partial and in-frame only. This table holds roughly 150,000 clones, approximately 79% found once. The sample was PBMCs. All receptors come from a male donor in good health and CMV-seronegative.

The chain has TRBV19 and TRBJ2-3, with a weak D call TRBD1 (5 bases). V lost 3 bases and J lost 2, with 9 bases in between. The CDR3 runs 14 residues. Germline V gives CDR1 LNHDA, CDR2 SQIVND (reference sequence). The CDR3: CASSIGAHTDTQYF. As DNA, the CDR3 is TGTGCCAGTAGTATTGGGGCCCACACAGATACGCAGTATTTT.

The V gene is TRBV10-3, the J gene TRBJ1-2; D is perhaps TRBD1 (5 bases). CDR1 and CDR2 from the germline V gene are ENHRY and SYGVKD. This CDR3 has 16 amino acids. Trimming pared 9 bases from V and 0 bases from J, leaving 20 bases between. The CDR3 DNA is TGTGCCATTAGTCCAAGCGGGACCCAAGCTAACTATGGCTACACCTTC. Its translation: CAISPSGTQANYGYTF.

The chain couples TRBV7-8 to TRBJ1-5; 8 nucleotides line up with TRBD1. CDR1 SGHVS and CDR2 FQNEAQ come from the germline V gene. Germline trimming cut 4 bases from V and 6 bases from J; bases unmatched to any gene: 5. The CDR3 sequence is 14 residues long. The CDR3 sequence is CASSSTGGPQPQHF. The DNA for the CDR3 is TGTGCCAGCAGCTCAACAGGGGGTCCTCAGCCCCAGCATTTT.

The V gene is TRBV18, the J gene TRBJ2-2; 9 nucleotides line up with TRBD1. The CDR3 totals 14 residues. The V segment lost 2 bases and the J segment 7 bases; nucleotides outside the gene matches: 2. The germline V gene encodes CDR1 KGHSH and CDR2 LQKENI. CDR3 residues: CASSPGQGIGELFF. As DNA, the CDR3 is TGTGCCAGCTCACCAGGACAGGGGATCGGGGAGCTGTTTTTT.

The chain recombines TRBV6-6 with TRBJ2-5, with D possibly TRBD1 on 5 matching bases. The germline V gene has CDR1 MNHNY and CDR2 SVGAGI (reference sequence). The CDR3 spans 15 residues. The germline V and J ends were trimmed by 11 bases and 1 base, with 20 bases remaining between them. CDR3 coding DNA: TGTGCCTCATACTTGCAAGGACAACCCCAAGAGACCCAGTACTTC. Translated, it gives CASYLQGQPQETQYF.

The V gene is TRBV18, the J gene TRBJ1-1; 7 bases line up with TRBD1. The CDR3 is made up of 13 amino acids. The trim removed 4 bases at V and 10 bases at J, leaving 9 bases unmatched. Germline values: CDR1 KGHSH, CDR2 LQKENI. This chain's CDR3 is CASSLPGTAGAFF. CDR3 nucleotides: TGTGCCAGCTCACTACCCGGGACAGCAGGAGCTTTCTTT.

This sequence joins TRBV18 and TRBJ2-2, with 9 positions matching TRBD1. The CDR3 is 17 amino acids. Germline loops: CDR1 KGHSH, CDR2 LQKENI. The V gene end was trimmed by 2 bases and the J gene end by 6 bases; junction bases not matched to a gene: 10. This CDR3 reads CASSPFLGQGASGELFF. As DNA, the CDR3 is TGTGCCAGCTCACCATTTTTGGGACAGGGAGCCTCCGGGGAGCTGTTTTTT.

The V call is TRBV25-1, the J call TRBJ1-1; 7 bases line up with TRBD1. Germline trimming cut 8 bases from V and 5 bases from J; bases unmatched to any gene: 17. The germline CDR1 and CDR2 sequences are MGHDK and SYGVNS. The CDR3 covers 16 residues. CDR3 residues: CASGGRTGAPGTEAFF. DNA for the CDR3: TGTGCCAGCGGTGGGAGAACAGGGGCTCCGGGAACTGAAGCTTTCTTT.

The chain joins TRBV5-4 to TRBJ2-7; 10 nucleotides line up with TRBD2. This CDR3 has 15 amino acids. V shed 0 bases, J shed 7 bases, and the junction held 7 bases outside the gene matches. Germline V CDR1 and CDR2: SGHNT, YYREEE (reference sequence). Here the CDR3 DNA reads TGTGCCAGCAGCTTGGGGGGGCTAGCGGGAGTAGAGCAGTACTTC. Encoded protein: CASSLGGLAGVEQYF.

This clone appeared a single time. The chain couples TRBV4-3 to TRBJ2-1, with 10 bases matching TRBD2. V was clipped by 1 base and J by 7 bases; unmatched bases: 4. The CDR3 length is 15 residues. CDR1 is LGHNA and CDR2 is YSLEER in the germline V gene. CDR3 sequence (DNA): TGCGCCAGCAGCCAAGCTAGCGGGAGTGTGAATGAGCAGTTCTTC. Translating it yields CASSQASGSVNEQFF.

This rearrangement joins TRBV5-1 to TRBJ1-1; the match to TRBD1 covers 9 bases. There are 16 residues in the CDR3. Germline CDR1 and CDR2: SGHRS and YFSETQ. The V and J ends lost 0 bases and 3 bases, in that order; junction bases with no gene match: 6. The CDR3 reads CASSLGIQGAHTEAFF. The CDR3 DNA sequence: TGCGCCAGCAGCTTGGGAATACAGGGGGCGCACACTGAAGCTTTCTTT.

The V call is TRBV5-1, the J call TRBJ2-7, with 7 bases matching TRBD2. Germline CDR1 SGHRS, CDR2 YFSETQ. This CDR3 spans 17 amino acids. The junction had 12 bases not matched to a gene; V was cut back by 2 bases and J by 1 base. Here the CDR3 reads CASSFGGAGSLSYEQYF. Here the CDR3 DNA reads TGCGCCAGCAGCTTCGGGGGAGCGGGAAGCCTTTCCTACGAGCAGTACTTC.

V and J are TRBV7-2 and TRBJ2-1; possible D gene TRBD2, 6 bases. The CDR3 is 13 residues long. From germline, CDR1 is SGHTA and CDR2 FQGNSA. Deletions cut 1 base from V and 12 bases from J, with 13 bases between. CDR3 residues: CASSLGSGRSQFF. The CDR3 DNA is TGTGCCAGCAGCTTAGGGAGCGGGCGCTCGCAGTTCTTC.

This clone was counted a single time. The chain employs TRBV18 and TRBJ2-1, with 9 bases fitting TRBD2. V trimming: 5 bases; J trimming: 2 bases; junction bases outside the gene matches: 7. The CDR3 contains 16 residues. CDR1 and CDR2 from the germline V gene are KGHSH and LQKENI. The CDR3: CASSSLAGMTYNEQFF. CDR3 DNA sequence: TGTGCCAGCTCATCCCTAGCGGGGATGACCTACAATGAGCAGTTCTTC.

The rearrangement joins TRBV5-1 to TRBJ2-1; 10 nucleotides line up with TRBD2. V was pared by 7 bases and J by 10 bases, with 14 bases of the junction left unmatched. The CDR3 runs 15 residues. CDR1 and CDR2 (germline): SGHRS, YFSETQ. In nucleotides, the CDR3 is TGCGCCAGCTTCGGGGTAGCGGGGGGCCGGGGAGAGCAGTTCTTC. Protein: CASFGVAGGRGEQFF.

This rearrangement joins TRBV19 to TRBJ1-5, with 7 bases fitting TRBD1. Per the germline V gene, CDR1 is LNHDA and CDR2 is SQIVND (reference sequence). This CDR3 has 16 residues. After removal of 3 bases from V and 6 bases from J, the junction contained 11 bases not matched to a gene. The CDR3 DNA reads as TGTGCCAGTAGTATTTACAGGGGAGGAAAAGGTCAGCCCCAGCATTTT. It codes for CASSIYRGGKGQPQHF.

The rearrangement uses TRBV11-2 and TRBJ2-3, with 8 nucleotides matching TRBD1. The germline V gene has CDR1 SGHAT and CDR2 FQNNGV. This CDR3 is 15 amino acids long. With V trimmed by 1 base and J by 3 bases, 3 bases remained unmatched. The CDR3: CASSLGTGLTDTQYF. The CDR3 nucleotides are TGTGCCAGCAGCTTAGGGACAGGGTTGACAGATACGCAGTATTTT.

The CDR3 loop is CASSLGQGNNQPQHF. The CDR3 DNA is TGTGCCAGCAGCTTAGGGCAGGGGAACAATCAGCCCCAGCATTTT. V gene TRBV7-2 combines with J gene TRBJ1-5; possibly TRBD1 for D (6 bases). CDR3 size: 15 residues. V was shortened by 1 base and J by 3 bases, with 10 bases between the two germline ends. Germline V gene sequence: CDR1 SGHTA, CDR2 FQGNSA.